Each of the 21 T cell receptor beta chains below was sequenced from the same sample in a study of early T cells in non-severe SARS-CoV-2 infection. TCRdb used MiXCR to reprocess the 5' RACE reads, holding one entry per CDR3 protein. The repertoire holds tens of thousands of distinct CDR3 sequences, with approximately 10% as singletons. Sequencing used whole blood, obtained at baseline. These receptors all stem from an adult who was a healthcare worker with PCR-confirmed SARS-CoV-2 infection or an uninfected control (not recorded which).

The chain joins TRBV6-5 to TRBJ2-3; D remains unclear. Germline V gene sequence: CDR1 MNHEY, CDR2 SVGAGI. The V end lost 1 base, the J end lost 6 bases, and 8 bases lay between the germline ends. The CDR3 loop spans 13 amino acids. DNA for the CDR3: TGTGCCAGCAGTTACTTGGTCGGCGATACGCAGTATTTT. The encoded protein is CASSYLVGDTQYF.

This clonotype was seen ten or more times. This sequence joins TRBV7-6 and TRBJ2-3; D is uncertain. Looked up from germline, CDR1 is SGHVS and CDR2 is FNYEAQ. The ends were cut back, 5 bases at V and 0 bases at J, with 15 bases in the middle. The length of the CDR3 is 16 residues. CDR3 amino acids: CASSDAATISTDTQYF. The CDR3 DNA reads TGTGCCAGCAGCGATGCAGCGACCATCAGCACAGATACGCAGTATTTT.

This clonotype was counted between two and nine times. The chain joins TRBV11-2 to TRBJ2-5; unclear D gene. CDR3 length: 15 residues. The V end lost 6 bases, the J end lost 0 bases, and 14 bases lay between the germline ends. Germline loops: CDR1 SGHAT, CDR2 FQNNGV. The CDR3 protein is CASRRPGRHQETQYF. Written as DNA, the CDR3 is TGTGCCAGCAGAAGACCCGGCAGACACCAAGAGACCCAGTACTTC.

This clonotype was detected only a few times. This chain connects TRBV12-5 to TRBJ2-7; D may be TRBD1 (5 bases). The CDR3 spans 12 residues. V was shortened by 4 bases and J by 6 bases, with 10 bases between the two germline ends. From germline, CDR1 is LGHNT and CDR2 FRNRAP. The CDR3 spells CASGSDSGEQYF. CDR3 in DNA: TGTGCTAGTGGTTCCGACAGTGGCGAGCAGTACTTC. The full variable domain, rest sourced from reference TRBV12-5 and TRBJ2-7, is DARVTQTPRHKVTEMGQEVTMRCQPILGHNTVFWYRQTMMQGLELLAYFRNRAPLDDSGMPKDRFSAEMPDATLATLKIQPSEPRDSAVYFCASGSDSGEQYFGPGTRLTVT.

This clonotype was found a few times. The J gene is TRBJ2-1, the V gene TRBV7-2, with a tentative D call TRBD2 (7 bases). CDR1 SGHTA and CDR2 FQGNSA come from the germline V gene. This CDR3 is 13 amino acids long. V was pared by 5 bases and J by 9 bases, with 14 bases between. The chain's CDR3 is CASSQYREGEQFF. The CDR3 DNA sequence: TGTGCCAGCAGCCAATACAGGGAGGGTGAGCAGTTCTTC. Full variable domain (missing parts from reference TRBV7-2 and TRBJ2-1): GAGVSQSPSNKVTEKGKDVELRCDPISGHTALYWYRQSLGQGLEFLIYFQGNSAPDKSGLPSDRFSAERTGGSVSTLTIQRTQQEDSAVYLCASSQYREGEQFFGPGTRLTVL.

This chain uses TRBV7-2 with TRBJ1-1; TRBD1 agrees at 8 bases. CDR1 is SGHTA and CDR2 is FQGNSA in the germline V gene. This CDR3 is 14 amino acids long. Trimming cost V 5 bases and J 5 bases; bases outside gene matches: 7. The CDR3 sequence: CASSLQGGGTEAFF. In nucleotides, the CDR3 is TGTGCCAGCAGCCTACAGGGGGGAGGGACTGAAGCTTTCTTT.

This clonotype showed up just a few times. V usage is TRBV10-3 and J usage is TRBJ2-2, with TRBD2 matching 7 bases. This CDR3 has 14 amino acids. Germline CDR1 and CDR2: ENHRY and SYGVKD. Germline trimming cut 5 bases from V and 4 bases from J; bases unmatched to any gene: 4. The chain's CDR3 is CAISPTSVTGELFF. The CDR3 DNA reads as TGTGCCATCAGTCCTACTAGCGTCACCGGGGAGCTGTTTTTT.

This clonotype was recorded at least ten times. CDR3 DNA sequence: TGTGCCAGCAGCTTAGACCCTCGACAGTCCAGGTCGTCACCCCTCCACTTT. This sequence encodes CASSLDPRQSRSSPLHF. The chain employs TRBV7-9 and TRBJ1-6; possibly TRBD1 for D (5 bases). Germline CDR1 reads SEHNR; CDR2 reads FQNEAQ (reference sequence). V was cut by 1 base and J by 10 bases, with 20 bases left in between. The CDR3 length is 17 residues.

The rearrangement joins TRBV12-3 or TRBV12-4 to TRBJ2-7, with TRBD2 matching over 12 bases. This CDR3 has 15 amino acids. V shed 5 bases, J shed 1 base, and the junction held 3 bases outside the gene matches. The CDR3 loop is CASSTSGGPSYEQYF. DNA of the CDR3: TGTGCCAGCAGTACTAGCGGGGGGCCATCCTACGAGCAGTACTTC.

This clonotype was observed many times. The chain carries TRBV24-1 and TRBJ2-6; 7 bases are shared with TRBD1. The CDR3 is made up of 17 amino acids. V was clipped by 5 bases and J by 0 bases; unmatched bases: 6. Per the germline V gene, CDR1 is KGHDR and CDR2 is SFDVKD. CDR3 coding DNA: TGTGCCACCAGTGTCTCCCGGGACAGCTCTGGGGCCAACGTCCTGACTTTC. Amino acid sequence: CATSVSRDSSGANVLTF.

A word on this clonotype: A much larger clone sits a single nucleotide away, making a read error possible. The chain joins TRBV20-1 to TRBJ2-3; D is unclear. V was cut by 0 bases and J by 4 bases, with 11 bases left in between. Germline V gives CDR1 DFQATT, CDR2 SNEGSKA (reference sequence). This CDR3 has 14 amino acids. CDR3 bases: TGCAGTGCTAGAGAAGGATCCTCAGCAGATACGCAGTATTTT. It is translated as CSAREGSSADTQYF.

This sequence joins TRBV25-1 and TRBJ2-2; D is undetermined. CDR1 and CDR2 from the germline V gene are MGHDK and SYGVNS. The V end lost 4 bases, the J end lost 3 bases, and 9 bases lay between the germline ends. This CDR3 spans 14 amino acids. The CDR3 bases are TGTGCCAGCAGTGCACCTCAAGACACCGGGGAGCTGTTTTTT. Its protein product is CASSAPQDTGELFF. Using reference TRBV25-1 and TRBJ2-2 for the parts outside the CDR3, the full variable domain is EADIYQTPRYLVIGTGKKITLECSQTMGHDKMYWYQQDPGMELHLIHYSYGVNSTEKGDLSSESTVSRIRTEHFPLTLESARPSHTSQYLCASSAPQDTGELFFGEGSRLTVL.

This clonotype was seen more than once but under ten times. This rearrangement joins TRBV5-1 to TRBJ1-1; possibly TRBD1 for D (5 bases). Germline V gene data show CDR1 as SGHRS and CDR2 as YFSETQ. The CDR3 has 15 residues. V was shortened by 4 bases and J by 6 bases, with 19 bases between the two germline ends. The CDR3 DNA reads TGCGCCAGCAGCCCTGGGACGGCGATTCAAGCTGAAGCTTTCTTT. Amino acid sequence: CASSPGTAIQAEAFF.

The table lists this clonotype with many counts. CDR3 sequence: CASSRPGSNEKLFF. The CDR3 DNA reads TGTGCCAGCTCACGGCCGGGATCTAATGAAAAACTGTTTTTT. The J gene is TRBJ1-4, the V gene TRBV18; no clear D gene. The length of the CDR3 is 14 residues. Germline loops: CDR1 KGHSH, CDR2 LQKENI. Trimming pared 4 bases from V and 3 bases from J, leaving 9 bases between.

The table lists this clonotype with many counts. The CDR3 region has the DNA TGTGCCAGCAGTGAATTCGGCCTAACAGGGCTGGGAGGAAACACCATATATTTT. It is translated as CASSEFGLTGLGGNTIYF. The chain has TRBV6-1 and TRBJ1-3; possibly TRBD1 for D (6 bases). Trimming took 2 bases from V and 4 from J, leaving 21 bases between them. The CDR3 is 18 amino acids. Per the germline V gene, CDR1 is MNHNS and CDR2 is SASEGT.

The chain has TRBV25-1 and TRBJ2-1; D remains unclear. CDR1 and CDR2 from the germline V gene are MGHDK and SYGVNS. The CDR3 totals 13 residues. Trimming took off 4 bases at V and 8 bases at J, with 12 bases between the two ends. The CDR3 here is CASSVVVKDEQFF. The CDR3 DNA sequence: TGTGCCAGCAGTGTCGTAGTGAAGGATGAGCAGTTCTTC.

The chain uses TRBV15 and TRBJ1-5; D remains ambiguous. The V end was cut by 0 bases, the J end by 1 base, with 4 bases between. CDR3 length equals 14 residues. In germline, CDR1 is LNHNV, CDR2 YYDKDF (reference sequence). The CDR3 DNA follows: TGTGCCACCAGCAGAGAGGGAAGCAATCAGCCCCAGCATTTT. Its protein is CATSREGSNQPQHF.

This clonotype was detected a few times. The gene calls are TRBV7-9 and TRBJ2-2, with 11 bases aligning to TRBD2. With V trimmed by 5 bases and J by 0 bases, 2 bases remained unmatched. The CDR3 length is 16 residues. CDR1 SEHNR and CDR2 FQNEAQ come from the germline V gene (reference sequence). CDR3 DNA sequence: TGTGCCAGCAGCGGGACTAGCGGTACGAACACCGGGGAGCTGTTTTTT. Its translation is CASSGTSGTNTGELFF.

This clonotype was seen repeatedly, ten times or more. V and J are TRBV7-8 and TRBJ1-1; D uncertain. The CDR3 contains 12 residues. CDR1 and CDR2 (germline): SGHVS, FQNEAQ. V lost 5 bases, J lost 8 bases, and 12 bases lay in between. The CDR3 region is CASSPTGGEAFF. The CDR3 DNA reads TGTGCCAGCAGCCCCACGGGAGGGGAAGCTTTCTTT. The whole variable domain, remainder taken from reference TRBV7-8 and TRBJ1-1, is GAGVSQSPRYKVAKRGQDVALRCDPISGHVSLFWYQQALGQGPEFLTYFQNEAQLDKSGLPSDRFFAERPEGSVSTLKIQRTQQEDSAVYLCASSPTGGEAFFGQGTRLTVV.

There are many counts of this clonotype. V is TRBV14 and J is TRBJ1-1; D is ambiguous. This CDR3 is 15 amino acids long. In germline, CDR1 is SGHDN, CDR2 FVKESK. V shed 0 bases and J shed 4 bases, with 12 bases lying between them. CDR3: CASSQDRPEITEAFF. DNA of the CDR3: TGTGCCAGCAGCCAAGATCGTCCAGAGATCACTGAAGCTTTCTTT.

In nucleotides, the CDR3 is TGTGCCAGCAGTTTTCGGACTAGCGCGATGTACAATGAGCAGTTCTTC. Its translation is CASSFRTSAMYNEQFF. J is TRBJ2-1 and V is TRBV6-2 or TRBV6-3; 9 bases fit TRBD2. The V segment lost 4 bases and the J segment 4 bases; nucleotides outside the gene matches: 8. This CDR3 has 16 amino acids. Germline V CDR1 and CDR2: MNHEY, SVGEGT.